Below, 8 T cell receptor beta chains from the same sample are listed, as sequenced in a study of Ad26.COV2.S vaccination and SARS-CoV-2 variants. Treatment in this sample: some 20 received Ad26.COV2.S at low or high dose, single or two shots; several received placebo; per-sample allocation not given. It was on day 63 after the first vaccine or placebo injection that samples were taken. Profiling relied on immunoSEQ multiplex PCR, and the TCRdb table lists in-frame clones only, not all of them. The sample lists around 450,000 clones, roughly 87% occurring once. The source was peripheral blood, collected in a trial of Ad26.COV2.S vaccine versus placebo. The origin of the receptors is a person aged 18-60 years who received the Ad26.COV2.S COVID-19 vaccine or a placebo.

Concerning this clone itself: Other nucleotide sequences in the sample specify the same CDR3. The CDR3 DNA is TGTGCCAGTAGTATAGCCAGGGAGCAGTTCTTC. Translating gives CASSIAREQFF. The genes are TRBV19 and TRBJ2-1; D not resolved. The CDR3 totals 11 residues. The V and J ends lost 1 base and 10 bases respectively, with 5 bases between them. Germline CDR1 is LNHDA and CDR2 is SQIVND (reference sequence).

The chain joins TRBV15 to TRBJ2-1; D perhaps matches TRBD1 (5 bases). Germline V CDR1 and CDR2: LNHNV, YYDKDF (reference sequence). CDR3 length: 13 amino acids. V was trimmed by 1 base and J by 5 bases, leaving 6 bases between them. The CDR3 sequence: CATSRGQNNEQFF. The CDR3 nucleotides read TGTGCCACCAGCAGAGGACAGAACAATGAGCAGTTCTTC. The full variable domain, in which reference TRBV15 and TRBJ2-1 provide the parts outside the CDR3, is DAMVIQNPRYQVTQFGKPVTLSCSQTLNHNVMYWYQQKSSQAPKLLFHYYDKDFNNEADTPDNFQSRRPNTSFCFLDIRSPGLGDTAMYLCATSRGQNNEQFFGPGTRLTVL.

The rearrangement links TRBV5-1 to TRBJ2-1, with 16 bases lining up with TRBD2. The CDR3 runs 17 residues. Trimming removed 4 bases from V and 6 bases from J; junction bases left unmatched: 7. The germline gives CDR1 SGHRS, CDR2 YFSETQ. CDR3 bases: TGCGCCAGCAGCCTGGGGACTAGCGGGAGGGCCACCAATGAGCAGTTCTTC. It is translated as CASSLGTSGRATNEQFF. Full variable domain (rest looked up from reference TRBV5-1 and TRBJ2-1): KAGVTQTPRYLIKTRGQQVTLSCSPISGHRSVSWYQQTPGQGLQFLFEYFSETQRNKGNFPGRFSGRQFSNSRSEMNVSTLELGDSALYLCASSLGTSGRATNEQFFGPGTRLTVL.

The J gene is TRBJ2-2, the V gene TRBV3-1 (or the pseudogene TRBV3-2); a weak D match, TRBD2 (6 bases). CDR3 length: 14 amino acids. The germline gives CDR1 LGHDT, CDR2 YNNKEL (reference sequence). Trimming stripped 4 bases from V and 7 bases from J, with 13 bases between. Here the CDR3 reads CASSPDYRSGELFF. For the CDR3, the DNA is TGTGCCAGCAGCCCGGACTACAGGAGCGGGGAGCTGTTTTTT.

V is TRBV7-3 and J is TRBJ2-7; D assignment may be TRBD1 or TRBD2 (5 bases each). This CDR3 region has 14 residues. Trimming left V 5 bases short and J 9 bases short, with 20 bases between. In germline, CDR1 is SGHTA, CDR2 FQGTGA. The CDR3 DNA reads TGTGCCAGCAGCCCCGACGGCCGTCGGGGCGCGCAGTACTTC. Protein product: CASSPDGRRGAQYF.

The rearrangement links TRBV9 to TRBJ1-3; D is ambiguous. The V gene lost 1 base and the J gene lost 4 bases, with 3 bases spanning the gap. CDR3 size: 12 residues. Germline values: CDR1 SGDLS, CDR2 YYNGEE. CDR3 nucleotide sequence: TGTGCCAGCAGCGTACAAGGAAACACCATATATTTT. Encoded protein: CASSVQGNTIYF. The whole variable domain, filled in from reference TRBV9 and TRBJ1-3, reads DSGVTQTPKHLITATGQRVTLRCSPRSGDLSVYWYQQSLDQGLQFLIQYYNGEERAKGNILERFSAQQFPDLHSELNLSSLELGDSALYFCASSVQGNTIYFGEGSWLTVV.

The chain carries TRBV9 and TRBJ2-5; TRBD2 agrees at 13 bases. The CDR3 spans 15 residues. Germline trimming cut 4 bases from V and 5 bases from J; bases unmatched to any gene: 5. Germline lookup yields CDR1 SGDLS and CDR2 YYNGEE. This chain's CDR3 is CASSRGLAGRETQYF. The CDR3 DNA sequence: TGTGCCAGCAGCAGGGGACTAGCGGGAAGGGAGACCCAGTACTTC.

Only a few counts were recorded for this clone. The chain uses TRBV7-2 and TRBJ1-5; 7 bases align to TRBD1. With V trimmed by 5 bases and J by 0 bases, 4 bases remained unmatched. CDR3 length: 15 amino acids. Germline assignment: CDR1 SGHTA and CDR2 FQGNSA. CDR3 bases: TGTGCCAGCAGCCAGGGGGGAGCTAGCAATCAGCCCCAGCATTTT. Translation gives CASSQGGASNQPQHF.